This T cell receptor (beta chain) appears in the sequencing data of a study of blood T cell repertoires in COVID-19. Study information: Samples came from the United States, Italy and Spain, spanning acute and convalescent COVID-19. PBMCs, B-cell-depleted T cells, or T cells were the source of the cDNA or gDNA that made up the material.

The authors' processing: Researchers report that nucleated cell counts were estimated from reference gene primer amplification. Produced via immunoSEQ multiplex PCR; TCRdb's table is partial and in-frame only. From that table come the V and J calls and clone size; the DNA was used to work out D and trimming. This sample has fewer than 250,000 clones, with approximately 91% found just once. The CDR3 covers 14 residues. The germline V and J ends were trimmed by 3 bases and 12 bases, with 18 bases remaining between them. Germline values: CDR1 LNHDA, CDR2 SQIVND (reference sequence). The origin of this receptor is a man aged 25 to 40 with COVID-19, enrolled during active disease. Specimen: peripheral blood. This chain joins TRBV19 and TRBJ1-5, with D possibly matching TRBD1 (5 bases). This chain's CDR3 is CASSIPHRFTHQHF. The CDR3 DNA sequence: TGTGCCAGTAGTATCCCCCACAGGTTTACTCACCAGCATTTT. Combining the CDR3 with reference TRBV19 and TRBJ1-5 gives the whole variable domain DGGITQSPKYLFRKEGQNVTLSCEQNLNHDAMYWYRQDPGQGLRLIYYSQIVNDFQKGDIAEGYSVSREKKESFPLTVTSAQKNPTAFYLCASSIPHRFTHQHFGDGTRLSIL.